What follows are 32 T cell receptor beta chains derived from one specimen sequenced in a study of blood T cell dynamics during melanoma immunotherapy. The sample's time point: pre-treatment baseline. Method: immunoSEQ multiplex PCR; TCRdb's copy keeps in-frame clones and lacks some. The table lists 6,600 or so clones, 60% to 85% of them singletons. This specimen was blood, taken from a patient treated with checkpoint blockade. These receptors were collected from a human donor with melanoma.

V gene TRBV19 combines with J gene TRBJ2-3; TRBD1 matches 9 bases. Germline CDR1 and CDR2: LNHDA and SQIVND (reference sequence). V shed 7 bases, J shed 0 bases, and the junction held 8 bases outside the gene matches. The CDR3 runs to 16 residues. In DNA, the CDR3 is TGTGCCAGTATCGACAGGGGGACGACTAGCACAGATACGCAGTATTTT. Translation gives CASIDRGTTSTDTQYF.

This clone was detected only once. The chain joins TRBV10-2 to TRBJ2-2, with a possible D match to TRBD2 (5 bases). In germline, CDR1 is WSHSY, CDR2 SAAADI. The CDR3 sequence is 14 residues long. V dropped 0 bases and J dropped 6 bases, with 8 bases sitting between them. For the CDR3, the DNA is TGCGCCAGCAGTGAGTCATCCGGGGCCGGGGAGCTGTTTTTT. Its translation: CASSESSGAGELFF.

V gene TRBV18 combines with J gene TRBJ1-2; D gene ambiguous. This CDR3 spans 14 amino acids. The V end was cut by 3 bases, the J end by 8 bases, with 16 bases between. Germline V gene lookup returns CDR1 KGHSH and CDR2 LQKENI. CDR3 sequence: CASSPGSGPIGYTF. The CDR3 nucleotides read TGTGCCAGCTCACCGGGCAGTGGCCCTATCGGCTACACCTTC.

V and J are TRBV7-9 and TRBJ2-5, with 10 bases that match TRBD2. Per germline, CDR1 SEHNR and CDR2 FQNEAQ (reference sequence). This CDR3 comprises 16 residues. J was trimmed by 5 bases and V by 4 bases; bases with no gene match: 10. CDR3 residues: CASSSLAGEDWETQYF. Here the CDR3 DNA reads TGTGCCAGCAGCTCCCTAGCGGGAGAAGACTGGGAGACCCAGTACTTC. The full variable domain, rest sourced from reference TRBV7-9 and TRBJ2-5, is DTGVSQNPRHKITKRGQNVTFRCDPISEHNRLYWYRQTLGQGPEFLTYFQNEAQLEKSRLLSDRFSAERPKGSFSTLEIQRTEQGDSAMYLCASSSLAGEDWETQYFGPGTRLLVL.

This chain joins TRBV7-2 and TRBJ2-7, with TRBD2 as a possible D gene (6 bases). CDR1 is SGHTA and CDR2 is FQGNSA in the germline V gene. The CDR3 has 15 residues. V gave up 7 bases and J gave up 1 base, with 17 bases separating them. The chain's CDR3 is CASTLSGLISYEQYF. In nucleotides, the CDR3 is TGTGCCAGCACCCTTTCCGGACTAATATCCTACGAGCAGTACTTC.

This chain connects TRBV7-8 to TRBJ2-7; 8 bases line up with TRBD2. This CDR3 spans 16 amino acids. Germline V gene sequence: CDR1 SGHVS, CDR2 FQNEAQ. V lost 1 base and J lost 3; bases outside the gene matches: 8. The CDR3 DNA is TGTGCCAGCAGCTTAGGGCCAGCGGGGGCCGTCTACGAGCAGTACTTC. This codes for CASSLGPAGAVYEQYF.

The chain carries TRBV7-6 and TRBJ2-3, with D maybe TRBD2 (5 bases). The V end was cut by 5 bases, the J end by 6 bases, with 18 bases between. This CDR3 is built from 15 residues. From germline, CDR1 is SGHVS and CDR2 FNYEAQ. The chain's CDR3 is CASSPRAASGDTQYF. CDR3 coding DNA: TGTGCCAGCAGCCCACGAGCGGCCTCGGGGGATACGCAGTATTTT. The entire variable domain, with the rest obtained from reference TRBV7-6 and TRBJ2-3, is as follows: GAGVSQSPRYKVTKRGQDVALRCDPISGHVSLYWYRQALGQGPEFLTYFNYEAQQDKSGLPNDRFSAERPEGSISTLTIQRTEQRDSAMYRCASSPRAASGDTQYFGPGTRLTVL.

The J gene is TRBJ2-1, the V gene TRBV27; 7 nucleotides line up with TRBD1. This CDR3 is built from 14 residues. After removal of 5 bases from V and 5 bases from J, the junction contained 6 bases not matched to a gene. CDR1 MNHEY and CDR2 SMNVEV come from the germline V gene (reference sequence). The CDR3 nucleotides read TGTGCCAGCAGTCCGCCGGGACAGCACAATGAGCAGTTCTTC. Residues: CASSPPGQHNEQFF.

The CDR3 region has the DNA TGTGCCAGCAGCCCTTTCCAGGGGGAGGGCTACACCTTC. This sequence encodes CASSPFQGEGYTF. The chain couples TRBV7-2 to TRBJ1-2; TRBD1 matches at 7 bases. CDR3 length: 13 residues. The J segment lost 8 bases and the V segment lost 5 bases, leaving 8 bases of the junction unmatched. Germline loops: CDR1 SGHTA, CDR2 FQGNSA.

The rearrangement uses TRBV12-2 and TRBJ1-1; the D segment call TRBD1 is taken from the table without a DNA check. TRBV12-2 is recorded as a pseudogene. The CDR3 is made up of 15 amino acids. The CDR3 is CASRLFWAPNTEAFF. Here the CDR3 DNA reads TGTGCAAGTCGCTTATTTTGGGCCCCGAACACTGAAGCTTTCTTT.

This clone is a singleton in its sample. The gene calls are TRBV4-1 and TRBJ1-3; D call uncertain. This CDR3 contains 16 residues. V was pared by 0 bases and J by 4 bases, with 13 bases between. CDR1 and CDR2 (germline): MGHRA, YSYEKL. The CDR3 region has the DNA TGCGCCAGCAGCCAAGATCAAACCGCCGGGGGAAACACCATATATTTT. This encodes CASSQDQTAGGNTIYF.

This clone has more than one count but fewer than ten. J is TRBJ2-4 and V is TRBV5-1; TRBD1 matches at 7 bases. The CDR3 sequence is 15 residues long. Germline CDR1 reads SGHRS; CDR2 reads YFSETQ. J lost 6 bases, V lost 3 bases, and 9 bases had no gene match. CDR3 sequence reads: CASSSGTVERNIQYF. CDR3 coding DNA: TGCGCCAGCAGCTCGGGGACAGTTGAGAGAAACATTCAGTACTTC.

The chain employs TRBV27 and TRBJ2-1; maybe TRBD2 (5 bases). CDR1 is MNHEY, CDR2 SMNVEV, per germline (reference sequence). This CDR3 region has 16 residues. Between the trimmed V and J ends, which lost 2 bases and 7 bases, there was a span of 18 bases. As DNA, the CDR3 is TGTGCCAGCAGTTTAATATCGGCGGGCCACGGGAATGAGCAGTTCTTC. As protein: CASSLISAGHGNEQFF.

The V and J genes are TRBV6-4 and TRBJ1-1, with TRBD1 as a possible D gene (5 bases). V was shortened by 4 bases and J by 6 bases, with 15 bases between the two germline ends. CDR1 and CDR2 (germline): MRHNA, SNTAGT. This CDR3 has 14 amino acids. CDR3 loop: CASSVMGQGSEAFF. The CDR3, as DNA: TGTGCCAGCAGTGTCATGGGGCAGGGCTCTGAAGCTTTCTTT.

V is TRBV6-5 and J is TRBJ2-1, with 7 nucleotides matching TRBD1. The trim removed 6 bases at V and 0 bases at J, leaving 5 bases unmatched. The CDR3 totals 15 residues. From germline, CDR1 is MNHEY and CDR2 SVGAGI. In nucleotides, the CDR3 is TGTGCCAGCAGGAACCGGGACAGCTCCTACAATGAGCAGTTCTTC. This encodes CASRNRDSSYNEQFF.

The chain joins TRBV6-6 to TRBJ2-1; 11 nucleotides match TRBD2. Looked up from germline, CDR1 is MNHNY and CDR2 is SVGAGI (reference sequence). The CDR3 spans 16 residues. Unmatched junction bases numbered 2, after V lost 4 bases and J lost 0 bases. For the CDR3, the DNA is TGTGCCAGCAGTTCCACTAGCGGGGGCTCCTACAATGAGCAGTTCTTC. Its translation: CASSSTSGGSYNEQFF.

This chain connects TRBV11-2 to TRBJ2-3; TRBD1 or TRBD2 may be the D gene (5 bases each). Germline V lookup: CDR1 SGHAT, CDR2 FQNNGV. The V end lost 3 bases, the J end lost 9 bases, and 10 bases lay between the germline ends. This CDR3 contains 12 residues. The CDR3 DNA follows: TGTGCCAGCAGCTTCGGGGCCTTAACGCAGTATTTT. Amino acids: CASSFGALTQYF.

The chain has TRBV6-5 and TRBJ2-7, with a possible D match to TRBD1 (6 bases). Germline lookup yields CDR1 MNHEY and CDR2 SVGAGI. The V gene lost 0 bases and the J gene lost 5 bases, with 8 bases spanning the gap. This CDR3 has 13 amino acids. The CDR3 bases are TGTGCCAGCAGTTACTCGAACAGGGACGAGCAGTACTTC. Its translation: CASSYSNRDEQYF.

The gene calls are TRBV30 and TRBJ2-7; D unclear. The V gene lost 2 bases and the J gene lost 4 bases, with 6 bases spanning the gap. Germline CDR1 reads GTSNPN; CDR2 reads SVGIG (reference sequence). The CDR3 totals 11 residues. The CDR3 region has the DNA TGTGCCTGGAGTCCAATGTACGAGCAGTACTTC. This translates into CAWSPMYEQYF.

The chain joins TRBV11-3 to TRBJ2-2; D uncertain. V gave up 5 bases and J gave up 6 bases, with 10 bases separating them. The CDR3 loop spans 13 amino acids. CDR1 and CDR2 (germline): SGHNT, YENEEA. CDR3 in amino acids: CASSTTLPGELFF. The CDR3 DNA reads as TGTGCCAGCAGCACCACGTTACCCGGGGAGCTGTTTTTT.

The chain couples TRBV5-1 to TRBJ1-5, with TRBD1 as a possible D gene (5 bases). Germline loops: CDR1 SGHRS, CDR2 YFSETQ. The CDR3 has 14 amino acids. V was pared by 4 bases and J by 0 bases, with 8 bases between. The chain's CDR3 is CASSEGHSNQPQHF. As DNA, the CDR3 is TGCGCCAGCAGCGAAGGACATAGCAATCAGCCCCAGCATTTT. Full variable domain (remainder filled in from reference TRBV5-1 and TRBJ1-5): KAGVTQTPRYLIKTRGQQVTLSCSPISGHRSVSWYQQTPGQGLQFLFEYFSETQRNKGNFPGRFSGRQFSNSRSEMNVSTLELGDSALYLCASSEGHSNQPQHFGDGTRLSIL.

V usage is TRBV9 and J usage is TRBJ1-2; TRBD1 might be the D (6 bases). Germline V lookup: CDR1 SGDLS, CDR2 YYNGEE. CDR3 length equals 16 residues. Trimming cost V 3 bases and J 5 bases, with 20 bases left between them. Here the CDR3 DNA reads TGTGCCAGCAGCGCACCGAAAGAGACAGGAGGGTATGGCTACACCTTC. It codes for CASSAPKETGGYGYTF.

CDR3 sequence (DNA): TGTGCCAGTAGTAGCCGTTCGACAAACAATCAGCCCCAGCATTTT. Translation gives CASSSRSTNNQPQHF. V gene TRBV19 combines with J gene TRBJ1-5; no definite D call. This CDR3 comprises 15 residues. The V end lost 4 bases, the J end lost 3 bases, and 13 bases lay between the germline ends. CDR1 is LNHDA and CDR2 is SQIVND in the germline V gene (reference sequence).

V and J are TRBV5-5 and TRBJ2-1, with 8 bases fitting TRBD2. The CDR3 is 18 residues long. V dropped 2 bases and J dropped 6; count of bases not matched to a gene: 16. Germline V lookup: CDR1 SGHKS, CDR2 YYEKEE (reference sequence). Here the CDR3 reads CASSLSGTRGTLSNEQFF. Written as DNA, the CDR3 is TGTGCCAGCAGCTTATCCGGGACTAGGGGGACCCTGAGCAATGAGCAGTTCTTC.

The chain recombines TRBV5-1 with TRBJ2-3, with D possibly being TRBD1 or TRBD2 (5 bases each). The CDR3 contains 15 residues. The V gene lost 4 bases and the J gene lost 4 bases, with 16 bases spanning the gap. Germline values: CDR1 SGHRS, CDR2 YFSETQ. CDR3 residues: CASSTRGDFPDTQYF. As DNA, the CDR3 is TGCGCCAGCAGCACCCGAGGGGATTTCCCAGATACGCAGTATTTT.

V is TRBV5-1 and J is TRBJ1-1; D is possibly TRBD1 (5 bases). The V gene lost 0 bases and the J gene lost 8 bases, with 14 bases spanning the gap. CDR1 SGHRS and CDR2 YFSETQ come from the germline V gene. The CDR3 consists of 14 residues. DNA for the CDR3: TGCGCCAGCAGCTTGGACAGGCCAACTCTCGAAGCTTTCTTT. Protein sequence: CASSLDRPTLEAFF.

The chain uses TRBV6-1 and TRBJ2-2; 7 bases map to TRBD1. CDR3 length: 16 residues. J gave up 4 bases and V 0 bases, and 5 bases lay outside the gene matches. Germline CDR1 and CDR2: MNHNS and SASEGT. CDR3: CASSEANRGRTGELFF. The CDR3 nucleotides read TGTGCCAGCAGTGAAGCGAACAGGGGACGCACCGGGGAGCTGTTTTTT.

The V call is TRBV10-3, the J call TRBJ1-2, with TRBD1 matching over 7 bases. V lost 0 bases, J lost 4 bases, and 5 bases stayed unmatched. The germline V gene encodes CDR1 ENHRY and CDR2 SYGVKD. The CDR3 consists of 15 residues. CDR3: CAISESEGASYGYTF. The CDR3 region has the DNA TGTGCCATCAGTGAGTCGGAGGGGGCAAGCTATGGCTACACCTTC.

The chain is built from TRBV19 and TRBJ2-3, with D unresolved. CDR1 and CDR2 (germline): LNHDA, SQIVND (reference sequence). The CDR3 extends over 14 amino acids. Deletions cut 3 bases from V and 5 bases from J, with 12 bases between. Here the CDR3 reads CASSIDRVGDTQYF. The CDR3 DNA reads as TGTGCCAGTAGTATCGATAGGGTGGGAGATACGCAGTATTTT. Full variable domain (missing parts from reference TRBV19 and TRBJ2-3): DGGITQSPKYLFRKEGQNVTLSCEQNLNHDAMYWYRQDPGQGLRLIYYSQIVNDFQKGDIAEGYSVSREKKESFPLTVTSAQKNPTAFYLCASSIDRVGDTQYFGPGTRLTVL.

The chain links TRBV6-5 to TRBJ2-5; TRBD1 aligns across 10 bases. Germline CDR1 MNHEY, CDR2 SVGAGI. This CDR3 is 14 amino acids long. Germline trimming cut 6 bases from V and 5 bases from J; bases unmatched to any gene: 6. CDR3 in amino acids: CASRSTGGRETQYF. The DNA of the CDR3 is TGTGCCAGCAGGTCGACAGGGGGCAGGGAGACCCAGTACTTC.

The chain couples TRBV27 to TRBJ1-6; 7 positions match TRBD1. The J segment lost 0 bases and the V segment lost 2 bases, leaving 10 bases of the junction unmatched. The CDR3 has 19 amino acids. Looked up from germline, CDR1 is MNHEY and CDR2 is SMNVEV (reference sequence). The CDR3 here is CASSLERQGDGSYNSPLHF. CDR3 in DNA: TGTGCCAGCAGTTTAGAGCGACAGGGAGATGGCTCCTATAATTCACCCCTCCACTTT.

The genes are TRBV15 and TRBJ2-7; D gene ambiguous. CDR3 size: 16 residues. V gave up 0 bases and J gave up 0 bases, with 12 bases separating them. Per the germline V gene, CDR1 is LNHNV and CDR2 is YYDKDF (reference sequence). CDR3: CATSRDQAAGSYEQYF. DNA of the CDR3: TGTGCCACCAGCAGAGATCAGGCGGCAGGCTCCTACGAGCAGTACTTC. Using reference TRBV15 and TRBJ2-7 for the parts outside the CDR3, the full variable domain is DAMVIQNPRYQVTQFGKPVTLSCSQTLNHNVMYWYQQKSSQAPKLLFHYYDKDFNNEADTPDNFQSRRPNTSFCFLDIRSPGLGDTAMYLCATSRDQAAGSYEQYFGPGTRLTVT.